Below are 7 T cell receptor beta chains sequenced from a single sample in a study of T cell responses to AZD1222 COVID-19 vaccine. The assay was immunoSEQ multiplex PCR, and TCRdb's table has in-frame clones only and misses some. The sample consists of about 160,000 clones, approximately 94% of them appearing once. Sequences were derived from peripheral blood, sampled 28 days after the second AZD1222 dose. Receptor source: an adult who received the AZD1222 COVID-19 vaccine.

The V call is TRBV5-1, the J call TRBJ2-2; 9 nucleotides line up with TRBD2. This CDR3 has 17 amino acids. With 2 bases clipped from V and 4 bases from J, the junction kept 9 bases outside the gene matches. CDR1 is SGHRS and CDR2 is YFSETQ in the germline V gene. This CDR3 reads CASSFTLAGVRTGELFF. CDR3 in DNA: TGCGCCAGCAGCTTTACTTTAGCGGGAGTACGCACCGGGGAGCTGTTTTTT.

This chain connects TRBV6-5 to TRBJ2-4, with a weak D call TRBD1 (7 bases). The CDR3 length is 15 residues. Trimming left V 5 bases short and J 6 bases short, with 17 bases between. Germline-derived CDR1 and CDR2 are MNHEY and SVGAGI. The CDR3 here is CASSRGTVGGNIQYF. For the CDR3, the DNA is TGTGCCAGCAGTCGTGGGACAGTCGGGGGAAACATTCAGTACTTC.

This clone was picked up a small number of times. The rearrangement uses TRBV4-1 and TRBJ2-7; no firm D call. CDR1 and CDR2 from the germline V gene are MGHRA and YSYEKL. Trimming took off 2 bases at V and 4 bases at J, with 15 bases between the two ends. This CDR3 is 15 amino acids long. The DNA for the CDR3 is TGCGCCAGCAGCCAACTAGACATGGGGATGTACGAGCAGTACTTC. It translates to CASSQLDMGMYEQYF.

The chain uses TRBV5-1 and TRBJ2-7; D is ambiguous. The germline V gene has CDR1 SGHRS and CDR2 YFSETQ. The CDR3 spans 12 residues. With 4 bases removed from V and 0 bases from J, the gap between germline ends came to 5 bases. The CDR3 here is CASSPGSYEQYF. CDR3 DNA sequence: TGCGCCAGCAGCCCAGGCTCCTACGAGCAGTACTTC.

This chain connects TRBV4-2 to TRBJ2-3, with 10 nucleotides matching TRBD2. Germline-derived CDR1 and CDR2 are LGHNA and YNFKEQ. Trimming at V came to 2 bases and at J to 2 bases, leaving 10 bases not matched to a gene. The CDR3 has 18 residues. The CDR3 bases are TGTGCCAGCAGCCAACTGACAACCGGGACTAGCGCCACAGATACGCAGTATTTT. This translates into CASSQLTTGTSATDTQYF.

The rearrangement joins TRBV6-5 to TRBJ1-6; maybe TRBD1 (5 bases). Trimming shortened V by 4 bases and J by 5 bases, and 12 bases separated the two germline ends. This CDR3 comprises 15 residues. CDR1 and CDR2 (germline): MNHEY, SVGAGI. The CDR3 is CASSSGTGDNSPLHF. The CDR3 region has the DNA TGTGCCAGCAGTTCCGGGACGGGGGATAATTCACCCCTCCACTTT.

The chain joins TRBV27 to TRBJ1-6; D is perhaps TRBD1 (5 bases). The CDR3 runs 15 residues. Trimming removed 6 bases at V and 6 bases at J, with 15 bases between. Germline CDR1 MNHEY, CDR2 SMNVEV (reference sequence). CDR3 loop: CASRPAGTGNSPLHF. The CDR3 DNA sequence: TGTGCCAGCAGGCCAGCCGGGACGGGTAATTCACCCCTCCACTTT.